This TCR beta chain was retrieved from a study of blood T cell repertoires in COVID-19. The wider study: The United States, Italy and Spain provided the acute and convalescent COVID-19 samples. T cells, B-cell-depleted T cells, or PBMCs supplied cDNA or gDNA.

The data were produced by immunoSEQ multiplex PCR, yet TCRdb's version contains in-frame clones alone and is incomplete. The top ten clones hold about 4.4% of a sample with 40,000 to 60,000 clones, about 81% of them seen once. V gave up 7 bases and J gave up 11 bases; unmatched junction bases: 8. Germline V gene data show CDR1 as SGHDN and CDR2 as FVKESK. The CDR3 runs to 13 residues. The J gene is TRBJ1-6, the V gene TRBV14, with TRBD1 identical over 7 bases. The clonotype comes from a man between 45 and 60 years old with active COVID-19. The sequencing sample was made of peripheral blood. The CDR3 region has the DNA TGTGCCAGCAACCCCCGGGACAGTGCACCCCTCCACTTT. This gives the protein CASNPRDSAPLHF.